Below, one T cell receptor (beta chain) is given with its context. These data belong to a study of blood T cell repertoires in COVID-19. Some clones are missing from TCRdb's copy, which holds only in-frame ones; the method was immunoSEQ multiplex PCR. The sample includes about 87,000 clones, around nine tenths of them seen just once. Germline CDR1 and CDR2: SEHNR and FQNEAQ (reference sequence). This CDR3 has 13 amino acids. Trimming took 5 bases from V and 5 from J, leaving 9 bases between them. The sequence was obtained from a middle-aged man with acute or convalescent COVID-19. This rearrangement joins TRBV7-9 to TRBJ1-4, with D uncertain. Material: peripheral blood. CDR3: CASSRATNEKLFF. The CDR3 DNA follows: TGTGCCAGCAGCCGCGCGACAAATGAAAAACTGTTTTTT.